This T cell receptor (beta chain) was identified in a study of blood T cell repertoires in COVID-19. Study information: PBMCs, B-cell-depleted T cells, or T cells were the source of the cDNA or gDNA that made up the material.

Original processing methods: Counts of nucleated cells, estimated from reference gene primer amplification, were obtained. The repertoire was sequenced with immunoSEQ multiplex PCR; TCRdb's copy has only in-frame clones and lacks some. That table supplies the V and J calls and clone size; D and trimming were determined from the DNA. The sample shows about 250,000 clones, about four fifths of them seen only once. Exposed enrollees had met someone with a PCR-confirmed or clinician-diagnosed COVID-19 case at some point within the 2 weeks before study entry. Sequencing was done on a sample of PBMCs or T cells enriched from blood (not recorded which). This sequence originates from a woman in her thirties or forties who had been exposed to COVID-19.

The CDR3 loop reads CASSFGGGNGPQHF. In nucleotides, the CDR3 is TGTGCCAGCAGTTTCGGTGGGGGCAATGGGCCCCAGCATTTT. The chain uses TRBV27 and TRBJ1-5; D may be TRBD1 (6 bases). This CDR3 contains 14 residues. CDR1 is MNHEY, CDR2 SMNVEV, per germline (reference sequence). Trimming removed 3 bases from V and 9 bases from J, with 15 bases in between.